This T cell receptor (beta chain) came from a study of shared clonotypes between healthy human individuals. Cells designated naive CD8 were CD45RO-negative and were positively selected for CCR7, with terminally differentiated effector memory CD45RA+ cells excluded. Germline V lookup: CDR1 MGHRA, CDR2 YSYEKL. The CDR3 is 16 residues long. V was pared by 0 bases and J by 8 bases, with 9 bases of the junction left unmatched. Profiled with immunoSEQ multiplex PCR; TCRdb holds only in-frame clones, not every one. Found here are more than 2 million clones, 80% to 95% of them singletons; the top ten hold about 1.7%.

The chain links TRBV4-1 to TRBJ2-7; 11 nucleotides line up with TRBD2. The specimen sequenced was naive CD8+ T cells from PBMCs. This receptor was obtained from a man in his late teens or twenties in good health. Some clones in this sample may be carry-over from other donors' samples. CDR3 nucleotides: TGCGCCAGCAGCCAAGATAGCGGGAGGGCCCCTTACCAGCAGTACTTC. As protein: CASSQDSGRAPYQQYF.